The 2 T cell receptor beta chains in this list originate from one sample, sequenced in a study of blood T cell repertoires in COVID-19. The protocol was immunoSEQ multiplex PCR, while the TCRdb copy is restricted to in-frame clones and leaves out a portion. The profile shows nearly 95,000 clones, over 75% of them singletons. The material sequenced was peripheral blood. These receptors were obtained from a human donor with acute or convalescent COVID-19. The donor label of this sample is uncertain.

The rearrangement joins TRBV3-1 (or the pseudogene TRBV3-2) to TRBJ2-7; no reliable D call. The V and J ends lost 1 base and 7 bases respectively, with 5 bases between them. This CDR3 spans 11 amino acids. In germline, CDR1 is LGHDT, CDR2 YNNKEL (reference sequence). The CDR3 region is CASSQGGEQYF. CDR3 sequence (DNA): TGTGCCAGCAGCCAAGGCGGAGAGCAGTACTTC.

In its sample, this clone was seen a few times. The chain carries TRBV7-9 and TRBJ1-5; 12 bases line up with TRBD1. Germline V gene lookup returns CDR1 SEHNR and CDR2 FQNEAQ (reference sequence). The CDR3 length is 19 residues. The trim removed 4 bases at V and 0 bases at J, leaving 10 bases unmatched. CDR3 sequence reads: CASSWDRGPGRYSNQPQHF. CDR3 DNA: TGTGCCAGCAGCTGGGACAGGGGGCCTGGACGATATAGCAATCAGCCCCAGCATTTT.